These T cell receptor beta chains were read from a single sample in a study of T-cell reconstitution after alpha-beta-depleted transplantation in children. In TCRdb, the PCR reads were re-called with MiXCR into one record per CDR3 protein. The data contain approximately 630,000 distinct CDR3 sequences, less than 15% of them singletons. The sequencing used PBMCs, collected before TCRalphabeta/CD19-depleted stem cell transplant. These receptors all come from a girl aged 2-15 years with congenital amegakaryocytic thrombocytopenia, due to receive a stem cell transplant. The CDR3 runs from the conserved cysteine through the conserved F or W. The order of the fields is J gene, V gene, D gene, clone size, CDR3 protein, CDR3 DNA. D genes are given only for firm matches. Size tells how often a clone was seen (once, few, many) or the class of an expanded clone, and some rows leave it out.

j_gene: TRBJ2-2
v_gene: TRBV5-1
d_gene: -
abundance: -
CDR3aa: CASRASSGLGANTGELFF
CDR3nt: TGCGCCAGCAGGGCCTCCAGCGGCCTGGGAGCGAACACCGGGGAGCTGTTTTTT

j_gene: TRBJ1-1
v_gene: TRBV5-1
d_gene: TRBD1
abundance: -
CDR3aa: CASSGTTGRAEAFF
CDR3nt: TGCGCCAGCAGCGGAACGACAGGGAGAGCTGAAGCTTTCTTT

j_gene: TRBJ1-2
v_gene: TRBV5-1
d_gene: TRBD1
abundance: few
CDR3aa: CASSGYRGLRDGYTF
CDR3nt: TGCGCCAGCAGCGGATACAGGGGGCTTAGAGATGGCTACACCTTC

j_gene: TRBJ2-5
v_gene: TRBV7-7
d_gene: -
abundance: few
CDR3aa: CASSLFIGDQETQYF
CDR3nt: TGTGCCAGCAGCTTATTTATCGGGGATCAAGAGACCCAGTACTTC

j_gene: TRBJ2-5
v_gene: TRBV7-9
d_gene: -
abundance: many
CDR3aa: CASSLGWSSGGETQYF
CDR3nt: TGTGCCAGCAGCCTGGGTTGGTCGAGTGGTGGAGAGACCCAGTACTTC

j_gene: TRBJ2-5
v_gene: TRBV5-1
d_gene: TRBD2
abundance: -
CDR3aa: CASSQGLAGAGLETQYF
CDR3nt: TGCGCCAGCAGCCAGGGGCTAGCGGGAGCAGGATTGGAGACCCAGTACTTC

j_gene: TRBJ2-1
v_gene: TRBV11-2
d_gene: TRBD2
abundance: few
CDR3aa: CASSDLAGGPYNEQFF
CDR3nt: TGTGCCAGCAGCGACTTGGCGGGAGGCCCGTACAATGAGCAGTTCTTC

j_gene: TRBJ2-1
v_gene: TRBV24-1
d_gene: -
abundance: -
CDR3aa: CATSDSGSLSDNEHFF
CDR3nt: TGTGCCACCAGTGATTCAGGTAGTTTGAGTGACAATGAGCATTTCTTC

j_gene: TRBJ2-3
v_gene: TRBV6-5
d_gene: -
abundance: many
CDR3aa: CASSYLGDTQYF
CDR3nt: TGTGCCAGCAGTTACTTAGGGGATACGCAGTATTTT

j_gene: TRBJ2-3
v_gene: TRBV5-5
d_gene: -
abundance: -
CDR3aa: CASSSHPGGTDTQYF
CDR3nt: TGTGCCAGCAGCTCCCACCCAGGGGGCACAGATACGCAGTATTTT

j_gene: TRBJ1-5
v_gene: TRBV20-1
d_gene: -
abundance: many
CDR3aa: CSARRQPNQPQHF
CDR3nt: TGCAGTGCTAGGCGGCAGCCCAATCAGCCCCAGCATTTT

j_gene: TRBJ2-1
v_gene: TRBV7-9
d_gene: -
abundance: -
CDR3aa: CASSLGELPTRNEQFF
CDR3nt: TGTGCCAGCAGCTTAGGTGAGCTCCCTACGAGAAATGAGCAGTTCTTC

j_gene: TRBJ1-5
v_gene: TRBV5-5
d_gene: -
abundance: -
CDR3aa: CASSLVSKNQPQHF
CDR3nt: TGTGCCAGCAGCTTGGTGAGCAAGAATCAGCCCCAGCATTTT

j_gene: TRBJ2-2
v_gene: TRBV4-1
d_gene: -
abundance: many
CDR3aa: CASTETGWGTGELFF
CDR3nt: TGCGCCAGCACCGAAACGGGGTGGGGGACCGGGGAGCTGTTTTTT

j_gene: TRBJ2-1
v_gene: TRBV7-2
d_gene: TRBD2
abundance: few
CDR3aa: CASSLDSGSSNEQFF
CDR3nt: TGTGCCAGCAGCTTAGATAGCGGGAGCTCTAATGAGCAGTTCTTC

j_gene: TRBJ2-1
v_gene: TRBV18
d_gene: -
abundance: few
CDR3aa: CASSPGGRYNEQFF
CDR3nt: TGTGCCAGCTCCCCAGGAGGGAGGTACAATGAGCAGTTCTTC

j_gene: TRBJ2-7
v_gene: TRBV7-9
d_gene: -
abundance: -
CDR3aa: CASSLSPDRAYEQYF
CDR3nt: TGTGCCAGCAGCCTATCCCCGGACAGAGCTTACGAGCAGTACTTC

j_gene: TRBJ2-5
v_gene: TRBV18
d_gene: -
abundance: -
CDR3aa: CASSLYVQEETQYF
CDR3nt: TGTGCCAGCTCACTGTACGTACAAGAAGAGACCCAGTACTTC

j_gene: TRBJ1-2
v_gene: TRBV27
d_gene: TRBD1
abundance: many
CDR3aa: CASSTRTGGAYGYTF
CDR3nt: TGTGCCAGCAGTACCCGGACAGGGGGCGCCTATGGCTACACCTTC

j_gene: TRBJ2-6
v_gene: TRBV30
d_gene: TRBD1
abundance: -
CDR3aa: CAWALIDGQALNSGANVLTF
CDR3nt: TGTGCCTGGGCCCTTATCGATGGACAGGCCCTAAACTCTGGGGCCAACGTCCTGACTTTC

j_gene: TRBJ2-6
v_gene: TRBV12-3/TRBV12-4
d_gene: TRBD2
abundance: few
CDR3aa: CASTPAGYSGANVLTF
CDR3nt: TGTGCCAGCACCCCAGCGGGATACTCTGGGGCCAACGTCCTGACTTTC

j_gene: TRBJ2-1
v_gene: TRBV5-5
d_gene: TRBD2
abundance: -
CDR3aa: CASSPTSGPSYNEQFF
CDR3nt: TGTGCCAGCAGTCCTACTAGCGGGCCCTCCTACAATGAGCAGTTCTTC

j_gene: TRBJ2-7
v_gene: TRBV20-1
d_gene: TRBD2
abundance: many
CDR3aa: CSANSGLADSYEQYF
CDR3nt: TGCAGTGCCAACTCTGGACTAGCGGACTCCTACGAGCAGTACTTC

j_gene: TRBJ1-6
v_gene: TRBV5-5
d_gene: -
abundance: many
CDR3aa: CASSFLGSPLHF
CDR3nt: TGTGCCAGCAGCTTCCTGGGGTCACCCCTCCACTTT

j_gene: TRBJ2-3
v_gene: TRBV7-2
d_gene: -
abundance: few
CDR3aa: CASSLEVLGTQYF
CDR3nt: TGTGCCAGCAGCTTGGAGGTACTAGGCACGCAGTATTTT

j_gene: TRBJ2-1
v_gene: TRBV10-3
d_gene: TRBD2
abundance: -
CDR3aa: CAISGTSGSNEQFF
CDR3nt: TGTGCCATCAGTGGGACTAGCGGGAGCAATGAGCAGTTCTTC

j_gene: TRBJ2-3
v_gene: TRBV5-1
d_gene: TRBD2
abundance: -
CDR3aa: CASSLRLASTDTQYF
CDR3nt: TGCGCCAGCAGCCTTCGACTAGCGAGCACAGATACGCAGTATTTT

j_gene: TRBJ2-1
v_gene: TRBV5-4
d_gene: -
abundance: many
CDR3aa: CASSFDRAYEQFF
CDR3nt: TGTGCCAGCAGCTTTGATAGAGCGTATGAGCAGTTCTTC

j_gene: TRBJ1-2
v_gene: TRBV30
d_gene: -
abundance: few
CDR3aa: CACLDSSNYGYTF
CDR3nt: TGTGCCTGCCTAGACAGCTCTAACTATGGCTACACCTTC

j_gene: TRBJ2-1
v_gene: TRBV6-1
d_gene: TRBD2
abundance: many
CDR3aa: CASREGLYNEQFF
CDR3nt: TGTGCCAGCCGGGAGGGGCTGTACAATGAGCAGTTCTTC

j_gene: TRBJ2-1
v_gene: TRBV5-1
d_gene: -
abundance: many
CDR3aa: CASSSQSSSDNEQFF
CDR3nt: TGCGCCAGCAGCTCTCAATCAAGCTCAGACAATGAGCAGTTCTTC

j_gene: TRBJ2-2
v_gene: TRBV21-1
d_gene: -
abundance: few
CDR3aa: CASSKGSRGTTVHTGELFF
CDR3nt: TGTGCCAGCAGCAAAGGTTCTAGGGGGACGACCGTTCATACCGGGGAGCTGTTTTTT

j_gene: TRBJ2-7
v_gene: TRBV20-1
d_gene: -
abundance: few
CDR3aa: CSARGPRGTYEQYF
CDR3nt: TGCAGTGCTAGAGGTCCGCGGGGTACCTACGAGCAGTACTTC

j_gene: TRBJ2-3
v_gene: TRBV12-3/TRBV12-4
d_gene: -
abundance: many
CDR3aa: CASRSGGGPPDTQYF
CDR3nt: TGTGCCAGCAGGTCAGGGGGAGGGCCCCCAGATACGCAGTATTTT

j_gene: TRBJ2-7
v_gene: TRBV5-1
d_gene: -
abundance: few
CDR3aa: CASSERYGYEQYF
CDR3nt: TGCGCCAGCAGCGAGCGTTACGGCTACGAGCAGTACTTC

j_gene: TRBJ2-7
v_gene: TRBV20-1
d_gene: -
abundance: many
CDR3aa: CSARDQGTGSYEQYF
CDR3nt: TGCAGTGCTAGAGATCAGGGGACTGGCTCCTACGAGCAGTACTTC